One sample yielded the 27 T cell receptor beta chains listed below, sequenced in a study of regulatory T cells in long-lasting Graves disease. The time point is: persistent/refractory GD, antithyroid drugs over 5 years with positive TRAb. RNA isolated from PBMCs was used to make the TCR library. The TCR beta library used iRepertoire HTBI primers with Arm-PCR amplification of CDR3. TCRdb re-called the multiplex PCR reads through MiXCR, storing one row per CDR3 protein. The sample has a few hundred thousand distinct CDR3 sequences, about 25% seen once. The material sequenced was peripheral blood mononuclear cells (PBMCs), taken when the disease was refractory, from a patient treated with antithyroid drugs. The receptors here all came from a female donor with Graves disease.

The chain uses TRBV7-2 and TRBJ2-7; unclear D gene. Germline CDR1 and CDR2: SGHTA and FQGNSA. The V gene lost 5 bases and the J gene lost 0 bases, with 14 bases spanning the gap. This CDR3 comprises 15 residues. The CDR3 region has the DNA TGTGCCAGCAGCCTACGTCGGGTTAGCTCCTACGAGCAGTACTTC. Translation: CASSLRRVSSYEQYF. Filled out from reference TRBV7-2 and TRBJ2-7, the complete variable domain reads GAGVSQSPSNKVTEKGKDVELRCDPISGHTALYWYRQSLGQGLEFLIYFQGNSAPDKSGLPSDRFSAERTGGSVSTLTIQRTQQEDSAVYLCASSLRRVSSYEQYFGPGTRLTVT.

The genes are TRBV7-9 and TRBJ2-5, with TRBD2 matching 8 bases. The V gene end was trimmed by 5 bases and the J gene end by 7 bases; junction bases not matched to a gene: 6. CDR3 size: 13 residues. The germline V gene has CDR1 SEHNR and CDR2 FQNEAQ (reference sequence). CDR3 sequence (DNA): TGTGCCAGCAGCCGGGACCGGGGGGGGACCCAGTACTTC. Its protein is CASSRDRGGTQYF.

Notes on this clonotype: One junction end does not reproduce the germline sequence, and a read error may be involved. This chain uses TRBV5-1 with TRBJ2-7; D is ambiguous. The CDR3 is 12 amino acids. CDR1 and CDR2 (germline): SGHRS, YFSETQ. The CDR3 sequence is CASSLGWDKQYF. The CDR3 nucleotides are TGTGCCAGCAGCTTAGGTTGGGATAAGCAGTACTTC.

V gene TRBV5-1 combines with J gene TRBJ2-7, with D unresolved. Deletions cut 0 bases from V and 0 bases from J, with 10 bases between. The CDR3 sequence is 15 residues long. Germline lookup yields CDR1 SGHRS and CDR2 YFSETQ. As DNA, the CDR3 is TGCGCCAGCAGCTTGGATGCAGGCATCTCCTACGAGCAGTACTTC. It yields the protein CASSLDAGISYEQYF.

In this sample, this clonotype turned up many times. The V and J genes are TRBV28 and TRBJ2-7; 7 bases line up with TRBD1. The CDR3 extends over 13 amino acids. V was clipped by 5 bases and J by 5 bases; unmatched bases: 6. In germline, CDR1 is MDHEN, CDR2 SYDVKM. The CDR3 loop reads CASSGHRGHEQYF. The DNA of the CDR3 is TGTGCCAGCAGTGGCCACAGGGGACACGAGCAGTACTTC. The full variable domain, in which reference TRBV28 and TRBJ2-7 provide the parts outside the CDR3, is DVKVTQSSRYLVKRTGEKVFLECVQDMDHENMFWYRQDPGLGLRLIYFSYDVKMKEKGDIPEGYSVSREKKERFSLILESASTNQTSMYLCASSGHRGHEQYFGPGTRLTVT.

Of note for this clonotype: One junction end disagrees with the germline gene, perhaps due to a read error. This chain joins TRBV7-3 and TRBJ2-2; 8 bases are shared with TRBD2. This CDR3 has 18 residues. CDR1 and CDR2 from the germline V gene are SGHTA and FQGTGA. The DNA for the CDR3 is TGTGCCAGCAGCTTAAAAAGACGAGCGGGAGCGAACACCGGGGGGCTGTTTTTT. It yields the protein CASSLKRRAGANTGGLFF.

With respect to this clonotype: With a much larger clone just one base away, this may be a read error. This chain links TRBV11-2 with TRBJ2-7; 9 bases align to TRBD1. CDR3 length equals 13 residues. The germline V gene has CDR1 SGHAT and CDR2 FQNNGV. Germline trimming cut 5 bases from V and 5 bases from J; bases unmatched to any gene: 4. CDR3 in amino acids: CASSAGQGHEQYF. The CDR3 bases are TGTGCCAGCAGCGCGGGACAGGGCCACGAGCAGTACTTC.

The CDR3: CASSQAGYYEQYF. In DNA, the CDR3 is TGTGCCAGCAGCCAAGCGGGATACTACGAGCAGTACTTC. This chain connects TRBV3-1 to TRBJ2-7; TRBD2 is a possible D gene (5 bases). The CDR3 runs 13 residues. Deletions cut 1 base from V and 3 bases from J, with 7 bases between. From germline, CDR1 is LGHDT and CDR2 YNNKEL (reference sequence).

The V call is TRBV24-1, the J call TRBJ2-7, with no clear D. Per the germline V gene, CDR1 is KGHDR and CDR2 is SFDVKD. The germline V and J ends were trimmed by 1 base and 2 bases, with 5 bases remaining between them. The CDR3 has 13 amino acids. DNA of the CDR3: TGTGCCACCAGTGATTTTCGTGCCTACGAGCAGTACTTC. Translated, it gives CATSDFRAYEQYF.

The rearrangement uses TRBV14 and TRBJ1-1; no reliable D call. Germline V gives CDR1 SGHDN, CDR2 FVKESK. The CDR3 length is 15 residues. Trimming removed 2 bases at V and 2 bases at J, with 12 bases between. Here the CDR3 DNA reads TGTGCCAGCAGCCAACCAGACGAGTCAAACACTGAAGCTTTCTTT. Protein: CASSQPDESNTEAFF.

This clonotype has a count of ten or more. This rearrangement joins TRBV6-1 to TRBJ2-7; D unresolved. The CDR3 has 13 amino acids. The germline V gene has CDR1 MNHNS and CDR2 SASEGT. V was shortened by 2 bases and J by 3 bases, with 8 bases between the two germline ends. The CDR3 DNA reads TGTGCCAGCAGTGAAAGGCAGAGCTACGAGCAGTACTTC. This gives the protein CASSERQSYEQYF.

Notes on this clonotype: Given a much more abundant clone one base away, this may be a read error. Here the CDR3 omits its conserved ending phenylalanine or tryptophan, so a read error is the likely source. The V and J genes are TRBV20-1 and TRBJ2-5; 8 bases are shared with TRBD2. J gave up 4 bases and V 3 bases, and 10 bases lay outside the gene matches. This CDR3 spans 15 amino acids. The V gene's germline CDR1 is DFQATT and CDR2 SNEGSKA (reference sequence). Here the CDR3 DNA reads TGCAGTGCTAGCGGCGGTTTAGCGGGAATAGAGACCCAGTACCTC. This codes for CSASGGLAGIETQYL.

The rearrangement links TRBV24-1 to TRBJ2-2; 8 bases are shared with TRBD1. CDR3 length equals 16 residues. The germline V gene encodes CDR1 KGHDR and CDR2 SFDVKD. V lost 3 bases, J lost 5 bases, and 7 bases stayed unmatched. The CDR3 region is CATSDAKTGVTGELFF. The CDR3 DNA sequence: TGTGCCACCAGTGATGCTAAGACAGGGGTTACCGGGGAGCTGTTTTTT.

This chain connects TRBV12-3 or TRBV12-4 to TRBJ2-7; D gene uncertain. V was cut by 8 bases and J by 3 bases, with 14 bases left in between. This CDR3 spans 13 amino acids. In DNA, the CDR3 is TGTGCCAGCTCGGCACAACGCGGCTACGAGCAGTACTTC. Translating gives CASSAQRGYEQYF.

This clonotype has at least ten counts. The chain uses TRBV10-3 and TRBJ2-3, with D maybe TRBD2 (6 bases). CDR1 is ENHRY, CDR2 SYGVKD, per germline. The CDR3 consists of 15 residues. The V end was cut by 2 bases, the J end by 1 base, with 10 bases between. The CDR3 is CAISEAGPRTDTQYF. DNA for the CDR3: TGTGCCATCAGTGAGGCGGGACCTCGCACAGATACGCAGTATTTT.

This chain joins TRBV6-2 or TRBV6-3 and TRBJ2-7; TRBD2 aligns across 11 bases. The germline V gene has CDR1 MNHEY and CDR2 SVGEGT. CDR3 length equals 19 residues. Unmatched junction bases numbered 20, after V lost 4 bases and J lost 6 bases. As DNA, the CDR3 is TGTGCCAGCAGTTCCCCGGGACTAGCGGACAGTATTGTAAGGCGCGAGCAGTACTTC. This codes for CASSSPGLADSIVRREQYF.

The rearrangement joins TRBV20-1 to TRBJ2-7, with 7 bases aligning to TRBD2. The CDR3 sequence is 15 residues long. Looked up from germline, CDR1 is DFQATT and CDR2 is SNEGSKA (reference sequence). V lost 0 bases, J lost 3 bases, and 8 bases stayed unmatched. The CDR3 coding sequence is TGCAGTGCTAGAGATTTAGGACTAGGGGTCTACGAGCAGTACTTC. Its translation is CSARDLGLGVYEQYF.

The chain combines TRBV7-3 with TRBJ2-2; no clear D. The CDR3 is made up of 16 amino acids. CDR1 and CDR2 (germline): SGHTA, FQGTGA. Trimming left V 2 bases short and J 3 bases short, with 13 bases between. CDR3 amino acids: CASSLSPGRDTGELFF. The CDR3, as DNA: TGTGCCAGCAGCTTATCCCCCGGAAGAGACACCGGGGAGCTGTTTTTT.

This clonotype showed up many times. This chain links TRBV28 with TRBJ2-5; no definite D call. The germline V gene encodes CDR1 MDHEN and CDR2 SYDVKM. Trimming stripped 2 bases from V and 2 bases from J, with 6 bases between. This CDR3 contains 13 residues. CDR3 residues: CASSLRIQETQYF. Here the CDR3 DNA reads TGTGCCAGCAGTTTACGGATACAAGAGACCCAGTACTTC.

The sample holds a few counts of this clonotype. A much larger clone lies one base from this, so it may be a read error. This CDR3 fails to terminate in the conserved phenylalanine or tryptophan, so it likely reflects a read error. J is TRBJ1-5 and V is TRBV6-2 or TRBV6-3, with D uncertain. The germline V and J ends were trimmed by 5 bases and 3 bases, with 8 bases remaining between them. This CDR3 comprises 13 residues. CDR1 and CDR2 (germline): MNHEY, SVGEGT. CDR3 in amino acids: CASSRENNQPQHL. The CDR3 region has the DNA TGTGCCAGCAGTAGGGAAAACAATCAGCCCCAGCATCTT.

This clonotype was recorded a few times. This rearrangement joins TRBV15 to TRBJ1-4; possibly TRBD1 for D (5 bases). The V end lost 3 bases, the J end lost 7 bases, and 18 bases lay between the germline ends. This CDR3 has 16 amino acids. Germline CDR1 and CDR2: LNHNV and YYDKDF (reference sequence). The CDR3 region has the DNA TGTGCCACCAGCAGTGATGAGGCGGGGCGGGGTGAAAAACTGTTTTTT. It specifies CATSSDEAGRGEKLFF. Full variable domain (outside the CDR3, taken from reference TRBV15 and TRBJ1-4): DAMVIQNPRYQVTQFGKPVTLSCSQTLNHNVMYWYQQKSSQAPKLLFHYYDKDFNNEADTPDNFQSRRPNTSFCFLDIRSPGLGDTAMYLCATSSDEAGRGEKLFFGSGTQLSVL.

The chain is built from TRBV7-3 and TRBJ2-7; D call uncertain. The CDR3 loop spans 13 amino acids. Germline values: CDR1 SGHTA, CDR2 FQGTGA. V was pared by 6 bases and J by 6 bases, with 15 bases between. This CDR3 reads CASSLGPRSEQYF. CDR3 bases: TGTGCCAGCAGTCTGGGTCCACGGAGCGAGCAGTACTTC.

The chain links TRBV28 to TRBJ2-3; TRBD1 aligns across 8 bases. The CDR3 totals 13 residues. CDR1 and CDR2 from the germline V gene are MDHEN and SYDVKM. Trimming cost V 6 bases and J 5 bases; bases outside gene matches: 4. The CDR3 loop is CASRSDREDTQYF. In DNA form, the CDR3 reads TGTGCCAGCAGATCGGACAGGGAAGATACGCAGTATTTT.

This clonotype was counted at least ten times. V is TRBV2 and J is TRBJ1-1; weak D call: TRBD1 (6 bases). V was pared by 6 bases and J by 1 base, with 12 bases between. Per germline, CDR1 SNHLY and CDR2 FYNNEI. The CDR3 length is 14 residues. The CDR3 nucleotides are TGTGCCAGCAGAATCAGGGGAGCGAACACTGAAGCTTTCTTT. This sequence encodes CASRIRGANTEAFF. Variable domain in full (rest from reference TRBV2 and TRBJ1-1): EPEVTQTPSHQVTQMGQEVILRCVPISNHLYFYWYRQILGQKVEFLVSFYNNEISEKSEIFDDQFSVERPDGSNFTLKIRSTKLEDSAMYFCASRIRGANTEAFFGQGTRLTVV.

This CDR3 is CASSNPSETQYF. The CDR3 nucleotides read TGTGCCAGCAGCAACCCCAGCGAGACCCAGTACTTC. This sequence joins TRBV9 and TRBJ2-5; no clear D gene. CDR3 length equals 12 residues. CDR1 and CDR2 (germline): SGDLS, YYNGEE. The V end lost 4 bases, the J end lost 5 bases, and 9 bases lay between the germline ends.

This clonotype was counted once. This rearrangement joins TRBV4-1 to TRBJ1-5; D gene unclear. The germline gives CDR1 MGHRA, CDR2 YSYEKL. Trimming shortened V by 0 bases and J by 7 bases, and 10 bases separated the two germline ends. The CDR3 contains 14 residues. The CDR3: CASSQDFLRQPQHF. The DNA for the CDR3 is TGCGCCAGCAGCCAAGACTTTTTACGGCAGCCCCAGCATTTT.

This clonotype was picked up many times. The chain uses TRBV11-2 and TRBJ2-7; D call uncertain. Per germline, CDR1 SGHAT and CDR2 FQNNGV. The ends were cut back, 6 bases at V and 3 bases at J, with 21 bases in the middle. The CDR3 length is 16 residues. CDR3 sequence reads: CASRPIRVRHYYEQYF. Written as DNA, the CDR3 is TGTGCCAGCAGACCAATTAGAGTGCGTCATTACTACGAGCAGTACTTC.